What follows are 22 T cell receptor beta chains derived from one specimen sequenced in a study of T cells after yellow fever vaccination (dated by TCRdb to the late 2010s). The sample's treatment or condition label, decoded: live attenuated yellow fever vaccine strain. The library was obtained by 5' RACE. The reads were generated on an Illumina HiSeq 2500. TCRdb trimmed the raw reads at Q25, called clones with MiXCR and kept productive beta chains. All rows with the same CDR3 protein become a single entry with the most common DNA and genes. The sample table shows 90,000 to 150,000 distinct CDR3 sequences, and roughly 7.9% are seen once. Over 2.5% of the sample lies in the top ten. This material consisted of CD4+ T cells sorted from PBMCs, taken more than 40 days after the first yellow fever vaccination. The receptors were sampled from a man younger than 35 who received the YFV17D yellow fever vaccine.

Ten or more counts support this clonotype. The V and J genes are TRBV7-9 and TRBJ1-3, with D hard to call. The V end was cut by 2 bases, the J end by 4 bases, with 12 bases between. The CDR3 covers 15 residues. Per the germline V gene, CDR1 is SEHNR and CDR2 is FQNEAQ (reference sequence). The CDR3 spells CASSLQVAGGNTIYF. CDR3 bases: TGTGCCAGCAGCTTACAGGTAGCGGGAGGAAACACCATATATTTT.

J is TRBJ2-1 and V is TRBV7-9; weak D call: TRBD2 (5 bases). The germline V gene encodes CDR1 SEHNR and CDR2 FQNEAQ (reference sequence). This CDR3 has 15 residues. Deletions cut 1 base from V and 2 bases from J, with 9 bases between. CDR3 sequence reads: CASSLEEEAYNEQFF. The CDR3 DNA sequence: TGTGCCAGCAGCTTAGAGGAGGAAGCCTACAATGAGCAGTTCTTC.

This clonotype has ten or more counts. V usage is TRBV7-6 and J usage is TRBJ2-5; D is possibly TRBD1 (5 bases). The germline gives CDR1 SGHVS, CDR2 FNYEAQ. The ends were cut back, 2 bases at V and 1 base at J, with 8 bases in the middle. CDR3 length equals 14 residues. CDR3 nucleotide sequence: TGTGCCAGCAGCTTATGGGGCAGCCAAGAGACCCAGTACTTC. Translating gives CASSLWGSQETQYF.

This clonotype was seen at least ten times. The chain combines TRBV6-2 or TRBV6-3 with TRBJ2-7; D may be TRBD1 (5 bases). This CDR3 contains 13 residues. Germline CDR1 is MNHEY and CDR2 is SVGEGT. The V end lost 2 bases, the J end lost 6 bases, and 11 bases lay between the germline ends. CDR3: CASSYDSDREQYV. In DNA, the CDR3 is TGTGCCAGCAGTTACGACAGCGACCGCGAGCAGTACGTC.

Worth noting for this clonotype: This may be a read error: a much more frequent sequence differs by one nucleotide. This is likely a read error, given that the CDR3 carries no conserved phenylalanine or tryptophan at its end. The V and J genes are TRBV4-3 and TRBJ1-4, with D unresolved. Between the trimmed V and J ends, which lost 2 bases and 8 bases, there was a span of 15 bases. This CDR3 has 15 amino acids. Germline lookup yields CDR1 LGHNA and CDR2 YSLEER. The CDR3 DNA sequence: TGCGCCAGCAGCCAAACTCTTACAAATGGGGAAAAACTGTTTCTT. This sequence encodes CASSQTLTNGEKLFL.

This clonotype was found many times. This rearrangement joins TRBV4-1 to TRBJ2-1; D may be TRBD1 (5 bases). V gave up 0 bases and J gave up 3 bases, with 15 bases separating them. The germline CDR1 and CDR2 sequences are MGHRA and YSYEKL. The CDR3 totals 17 residues. The CDR3 is CASSQDRGAIYYNEQFF. The CDR3 DNA reads as TGCGCCAGCAGCCAAGACCGTGGGGCGATTTACTACAATGAGCAGTTCTTC.

This clonotype was recorded many times. V usage is TRBV18 and J usage is TRBJ2-7; D is possibly TRBD2 (7 bases). Trimming took off 3 bases at V and 5 bases at J, with 20 bases between the two ends. The CDR3 length is 16 residues. Germline CDR1 is KGHSH and CDR2 is LQKENI. CDR3 DNA: TGTGCCAGCTCACCGGGGGGGGCTTCTAATTGGAACGAGCAGTACTTC. This encodes CASSPGGASNWNEQYF.

This clonotype was observed at least ten times. CDR3 in amino acids: CASSLALGSYTF. In nucleotides, the CDR3 is TGCGCCAGCAGCTTGGCCCTGGGAAGCTACACCTTC. The rearrangement links TRBV5-1 to TRBJ1-2; D is unclear. The CDR3 runs 12 residues. Germline CDR1 is SGHRS and CDR2 is YFSETQ. Trimming shortened V by 0 bases and J by 9 bases, and 9 bases separated the two germline ends. The entire variable domain, with the rest obtained from reference TRBV5-1 and TRBJ1-2, is as follows: KAGVTQTPRYLIKTRGQQVTLSCSPISGHRSVSWYQQTPGQGLQFLFEYFSETQRNKGNFPGRFSGRQFSNSRSEMNVSTLELGDSALYLCASSLALGSYTFGSGTRLTVV.

To note about this clonotype: A much larger clone lies a single base off, so this may be a read error. The chain links TRBV5-1 to TRBJ2-2; 7 nucleotides agree with TRBD1. Per the germline V gene, CDR1 is SGHRS and CDR2 is YFSETQ. The CDR3 spans 16 residues. CDR3 residues: CASSLEGGRYTGQLFF. The CDR3 DNA is TGCGCCAGCAGCTTGGAAGGGGGCCGTTACACCGGGCAGCTGTTTTTT.

This clonotype was counted at least ten times. The V gene is TRBV10-2, the J gene TRBJ2-5, with a tentative D call TRBD1 (5 bases). Germline V lookup: CDR1 WSHSY, CDR2 SAAADI. CDR3 length: 13 amino acids. Between the trimmed V and J ends, which lost 5 bases and 1 base, there was a span of 8 bases. CDR3 bases: TGCGCCAGCAGTTGGGGCCTCCAAGAGACCCAGTACTTC. Its translation: CASSWGLQETQYF.

This clonotype was seen a few times. The rearrangement joins TRBV19 to TRBJ2-1, with D possibly being TRBD2 (6 bases). The length of the CDR3 is 15 residues. V shed 10 bases and J shed 10 bases, with 26 bases lying between them. CDR1 is LNHDA, CDR2 SQIVND, per germline (reference sequence). The chain's CDR3 is CATIRRAGPSDEQFF. The CDR3 DNA is TGTGCCACCATCAGGAGGGCAGGGCCCTCCGACGAGCAGTTCTTC. Combining the CDR3 with reference TRBV19 and TRBJ2-1 gives the whole variable domain DGGITQSPKYLFRKEGQNVTLSCEQNLNHDAMYWYRQDPGQGLRLIYYSQIVNDFQKGDIAEGYSVSREKKESFPLTVTSAQKNPTAFYLCATIRRAGPSDEQFFGPGTRLTVL.

This clonotype was seen repeatedly, ten times or more. CDR3 DNA: TGTGCCAGCAGTGAGTACAATGAGCAGTTCTTC. Amino acids: CASSEYNEQFF. The chain couples TRBV2 to TRBJ2-1; D remains ambiguous. Trimming left V 3 bases short and J 4 bases short, with 1 base between. Per germline, CDR1 SNHLY and CDR2 FYNNEI. This CDR3 has 11 residues.

This clonotype was seen ten or more times. This chain's CDR3 is CASTPSGSRSSYGYTF. In DNA, the CDR3 is TGTGCCAGCACCCCCTCCGGCAGCAGGTCAAGCTATGGCTACACCTTC. The chain couples TRBV7-2 to TRBJ1-2; no definite D call. Germline V gene sequence: CDR1 SGHTA, CDR2 FQGNSA. Trimming stripped 7 bases from V and 4 bases from J, with 22 bases between. The length of the CDR3 is 16 residues.

This clonotype was seen at least ten times. This chain connects TRBV2 to TRBJ2-5; tentative D call: TRBD2 (7 bases). The CDR3 is made up of 14 amino acids. Deletions cut 6 bases from V and 5 bases from J, with 16 bases between. The germline V gene has CDR1 SNHLY and CDR2 FYNNEI. The CDR3 sequence is CASRGSGGPETQYF. CDR3 nucleotides: TGTGCCAGCAGGGGTTCGGGGGGCCCGGAGACCCAGTACTTC.

This clonotype was recorded a few times. This chain links TRBV5-1 with TRBJ2-3; TRBD1 matches at 7 bases. Germline V lookup: CDR1 SGHRS, CDR2 YFSETQ. CDR3 size: 16 residues. V shed 0 bases, J shed 3 bases, and the junction held 7 bases outside the gene matches. The CDR3 sequence: CASSLGVGQPTDTQYF. The CDR3 DNA follows: TGCGCCAGCAGCTTGGGAGTGGGACAGCCTACAGATACGCAGTATTTT.

The chain combines TRBV29-1 with TRBJ1-1; TRBD1 might be the D (6 bases). V lost 5 bases and J lost 3, with 16 bases in between. The CDR3 contains 14 residues. Germline V CDR1 and CDR2: SQVTM, ANQGSEA. The CDR3 protein is CSVNPRGGDTEAFF. The CDR3 DNA reads as TGCAGCGTTAACCCCAGGGGAGGGGACACTGAAGCTTTCTTT.

This clonotype has a count of ten or more. The gene calls are TRBV6-5 and TRBJ1-2, with 10 bases identical to TRBD1. The CDR3 runs 16 residues. With 2 bases clipped from V and 6 bases from J, the junction kept 9 bases outside the gene matches. CDR1 is MNHEY and CDR2 is SVGAGI in the germline V gene. For the CDR3, the DNA is TGTGCCAGCAGTTACGATGGGACAGGGGCAAGAAATGGCTACACCTTC. This translates into CASSYDGTGARNGYTF.

This clonotype showed up many times. This chain's CDR3 is CASSLRADSTDTQYF. DNA for the CDR3: TGTGCCAGCAGCTTAAGAGCAGACAGCACAGATACGCAGTATTTT. The chain joins TRBV11-2 to TRBJ2-3, with unresolved D. V lost 2 bases, J lost 0 bases, and 9 bases lay in between. The CDR3 length is 15 residues. CDR1 is SGHAT, CDR2 FQNNGV, per germline.

This clonotype occurred many times. The chain recombines TRBV5-1 with TRBJ2-7; 7 bases match TRBD1. The CDR3 is 13 residues long. Per germline, CDR1 SGHRS and CDR2 YFSETQ. After removal of 2 bases from V and 7 bases from J, the junction contained 6 bases not matched to a gene. CDR3 sequence (DNA): TGCGCCAGCAGCTTCCAGGACAGGATAGAGCAGTACTTC. It translates to CASSFQDRIEQYF. Supplemented by reference TRBV5-1 and TRBJ2-7, the full variable domain reads KAGVTQTPRYLIKTRGQQVTLSCSPISGHRSVSWYQQTPGQGLQFLFEYFSETQRNKGNFPGRFSGRQFSNSRSEMNVSTLELGDSALYLCASSFQDRIEQYFGPGTRLTVT.

This clonotype was detected ten times or more. The DNA of the CDR3 is TGCAGTGGACGCGGTCACTCTGGAAACACCATATATTTT. Translated: CSGRGHSGNTIYF. The chain combines TRBV20-1 with TRBJ1-3; D is undetermined. The germline gives CDR1 DFQATT, CDR2 SNEGSKA (reference sequence). V was trimmed by 7 bases and J by 0 bases, leaving 10 bases between them. The CDR3 contains 13 residues.

This clonotype was seen many times. The chain is built from TRBV19 and TRBJ1-2, with D possibly TRBD1 on 5 matching bases. Germline V lookup: CDR1 LNHDA, CDR2 SQIVND (reference sequence). Trimming took 9 bases from V and 1 from J, leaving 9 bases between them. The CDR3 is 12 amino acids. The CDR3 is CASSTVNYGYTF. Here the CDR3 DNA reads TGTGCCAGCTCGACAGTTAACTATGGCTACACCTTC. Full variable domain (outside the CDR3, taken from reference TRBV19 and TRBJ1-2): DGGITQSPKYLFRKEGQNVTLSCEQNLNHDAMYWYRQDPGQGLRLIYYSQIVNDFQKGDIAEGYSVSREKKESFPLTVTSAQKNPTAFYLCASSTVNYGYTFGSGTRLTVV.

In the case of this clonotype: Just one base apart from a much larger clone, this may be a read error. This chain connects TRBV7-3 to TRBJ2-1, with 9 bases matching TRBD2. Germline V lookup: CDR1 SGHTA, CDR2 FQGTGA. The V segment lost 2 bases and the J segment 10 bases; nucleotides outside the gene matches: 12. This CDR3 comprises 16 residues. As DNA, the CDR3 is TGTGCCAGCAGCTTATCTAGCGGGGCGAGTATGAAAGAGCAGTTCTTC. Protein: CASSLSSGASMKEQFF.